This T cell receptor beta chain was recorded in a study of blood T cell repertoires in COVID-19. Study-level background: Researchers got acute and convalescent COVID-19 samples from the United States, Italy and Spain. T cells, B-cell-depleted T cells, or PBMCs supplied cDNA or gDNA.

The CDR3 spans 13 residues. Per germline, CDR1 SGHRS and CDR2 YFSETQ. The J segment lost 7 bases and the V segment lost 5 bases, leaving 1 base of the junction unmatched. How the authors handled the data: Amplification from reference gene primers served as the basis for estimated nucleated cell counts. Profiled with immunoSEQ multiplex PCR; TCRdb holds only in-frame clones, not every one. V and J calls and clone size are as listed in that table; D and trimming were resolved from the DNA. The sample consists of tens of thousands of clones, around 80% of them appearing once. The gene calls are TRBV5-1 and TRBJ2-4; 12 nucleotides line up with TRBD2. The source material was peripheral blood. The clonotype originates from a woman older than 75 with acute or convalescent COVID-19. CDR3 nucleotides: TGCGCCAGCAGAGGGACTAGCGGGAACATTCAGTACTTC. The encoded protein is CASRGTSGNIQYF.